A single sample is the source of the 17 T cell receptor beta chains below, sequenced in a study of graft-versus-host responses after intestinal transplantation. These receptors have no identified antigens. Assay used: immunoSEQ multiplex PCR; TCRdb lists only in-frame clones, some missing. In the table there are 100,000 or so clones, about 90% of which are singletons. Material: unstimulated CD4+ T cells sorted from spleen or lymph node cells, obtained before intestinal transplant. The receptor set was obtained from a human donor who received an intestinal transplant.

The chain has TRBV29-1 and TRBJ1-4, with D hard to call. Germline V gene lookup returns CDR1 SQVTM and CDR2 ANQGSEA. Trimming pared 4 bases from V and 0 bases from J, leaving 3 bases between. The CDR3 totals 12 residues. The CDR3 loop is CSVAATNEKLFF. For the CDR3, the DNA is TGCAGCGTTGCCGCAACTAATGAAAAACTGTTTTTT.

This chain links TRBV6-5 with TRBJ2-5; TRBD2 is a possible D gene (5 bases). This CDR3 has 14 amino acids. The V end lost 2 bases, the J end lost 7 bases, and 14 bases lay between the germline ends. CDR1 is MNHEY, CDR2 SVGAGI, per germline. CDR3 sequence (DNA): TGTGCCAGCAGTTACGAGGGAACCGTCGGGACCCAGTACTTC. Encoded protein: CASSYEGTVGTQYF.

This chain joins TRBV29-1 and TRBJ1-1; D ambiguous. V was shortened by 5 bases and J by 1 base, with 5 bases between the two germline ends. Germline V gene data show CDR1 as SQVTM and CDR2 as ANQGSEA. CDR3 size: 11 residues. CDR3 nucleotide sequence: TGCAGCGTTCAGGCGAACACTGAAGCTTTCTTT. The encoded protein is CSVQANTEAFF.

This chain joins TRBV25-1 and TRBJ2-1; TRBD2 agrees at 14 bases. The CDR3 is 18 residues long. Germline V gives CDR1 MGHDK, CDR2 SYGVNS. V dropped 4 bases and J dropped 1; count of bases not matched to a gene: 6. The CDR3 loop reads CASSAGLAGDQSYNEQFF. CDR3 DNA: TGTGCCAGCAGTGCGGGACTAGCGGGGGACCAATCCTACAATGAGCAGTTCTTC.

The rearrangement uses TRBV2 and TRBJ2-5; D might be TRBD1 (6 bases). The ends were cut back, 10 bases at V and 0 bases at J, with 12 bases in the middle. Germline lookup yields CDR1 SNHLY and CDR2 FYNNEI. The CDR3 consists of 13 residues. For the CDR3, the DNA is TGTGCCACTTCCGGGACAAACCAAGAGACCCAGTACTTC. This codes for CATSGTNQETQYF.

This clone was counted a few times. The chain recombines TRBV10-3 with TRBJ1-1, with a possible D match to TRBD1 (5 bases). In germline, CDR1 is ENHRY, CDR2 SYGVKD. V was pared by 4 bases and J by 1 base, with 7 bases between. The CDR3 runs to 13 residues. The CDR3 loop is CAISGGENTEAFF. The CDR3 bases are TGTGCCATCAGTGGGGGGGAGAACACTGAAGCTTTCTTT.

This sequence joins TRBV12-2 and TRBJ1-1; the DNA was not used to check the table's D call, TRBD1. TRBV12-2 is an annotated pseudogene. This CDR3 has 15 amino acids. Here the CDR3 reads CASRLVKDRRTEAFF. The CDR3 coding sequence is TGTGCAAGTCGCTTAGTTAAGGACAGGAGGACAGAAGCTTTCTTT.

This clone was counted once. The chain recombines TRBV18 with TRBJ2-5; 10 bases map to TRBD2. The CDR3 contains 15 residues. CDR1 is KGHSH, CDR2 LQKENI, per germline. J was trimmed by 2 bases and V by 5 bases; bases with no gene match: 5. CDR3 region: CASSRTSGLQETQYF. DNA of the CDR3: TGTGCCAGCTCAAGGACTAGCGGCCTACAAGAGACCCAGTACTTC.

The chain combines TRBV19 with TRBJ1-5; the D is unclear. This CDR3 is built from 15 residues. From germline, CDR1 is LNHDA and CDR2 SQIVND (reference sequence). V gave up 3 bases and J gave up 6 bases, with 15 bases separating them. CDR3 coding DNA: TGTGCCAGTAGTATTCGGGAGGGATTAGGTCAGCCCCAGCATTTT. Residues: CASSIREGLGQPQHF.

This clone has a single count. The V and J genes are TRBV4-2 and TRBJ2-3; D is unresolved. The V end was cut by 4 bases, the J end by 3 bases, with 17 bases between. The germline gives CDR1 LGHNA, CDR2 YNFKEQ. The CDR3 runs to 16 residues. The CDR3 loop reads CASSRTTIESTDTQYF. In nucleotides, the CDR3 is TGTGCCAGCAGCCGAACTACGATTGAGTCGACAGATACGCAGTATTTT.

This rearrangement joins TRBV4-2 to TRBJ1-6; 7 positions match TRBD1. Germline trimming cut 7 bases from V and 6 bases from J; bases unmatched to any gene: 9. The CDR3 consists of 15 residues. The V gene's germline CDR1 is LGHNA and CDR2 YNFKEQ. CDR3 in DNA: TGTGCCAGCAAACCGTTCCGGGACAGTAATTCACCCCTCCACTTT. It encodes CASKPFRDSNSPLHF.

V and J are TRBV7-9 and TRBJ1-2; possibly TRBD1 for D (6 bases). Germline V gene data show CDR1 as SEHNR and CDR2 as FQNEAQ (reference sequence). The V end lost 2 bases, the J end lost 4 bases, and 8 bases lay between the germline ends. This CDR3 is 13 amino acids long. This CDR3 reads CASSLQDSYGYTF. For the CDR3, the DNA is TGTGCCAGCAGCTTACAGGACAGCTATGGCTACACCTTC.

The CDR3 protein is CASRLLLAGGYNEQFF. CDR3 DNA: TGTGCCAGCAGACTACTACTAGCGGGGGGATACAATGAGCAGTTCTTC. The rearrangement joins TRBV7-9 to TRBJ2-1; 12 positions agree with TRBD2. This CDR3 is built from 16 residues. The V and J ends lost 6 bases and 4 bases, in that order; junction bases with no gene match: 7. The germline CDR1 and CDR2 sequences are SEHNR and FQNEAQ (reference sequence).

This chain connects TRBV7-3 to TRBJ2-1, with D uncertain. Germline V gene data show CDR1 as SGHTA and CDR2 as FQGTGA. Trimming took 0 bases from V and 16 from J, leaving 19 bases between them. The CDR3 is 14 residues long. The CDR3 region is CASSLTPISYPLFF. Written as DNA, the CDR3 is TGTGCCAGCAGCTTAACCCCAATTAGTTATCCCCTTTTCTTC. The variable domain in full, completed from reference TRBV7-3 and TRBJ2-1, reads GAGVSQTPSNKVTEKGKYVELRCDPISGHTALYWYRQSLGQGPEFLIYFQGTGAADDSGLPNDRFFAVRPEGSVSTLKIQRTERGDSAVYLCASSLTPISYPLFFGPGTRLTVL.

The J gene is TRBJ2-1, the V gene TRBV7-9; 7 positions match TRBD1. The germline V gene encodes CDR1 SEHNR and CDR2 FQNEAQ (reference sequence). V lost 3 bases to trimming and J lost 7 bases; unmatched junction nucleotides: 12. This CDR3 is built from 16 residues. The CDR3 protein is CASSFRGRGWSNEQFF. The CDR3 DNA reads as TGTGCCAGCAGCTTTAGGGGGCGCGGATGGTCGAATGAGCAGTTCTTC.

The V and J genes are TRBV10-3 and TRBJ2-5; 11 bases align to TRBD2. This CDR3 is 16 amino acids long. V gave up 6 bases and J gave up 4 bases; unmatched junction bases: 10. CDR1 is ENHRY and CDR2 is SYGVKD in the germline V gene. CDR3 nucleotide sequence: TGTGCCATCAGCACTTTAGCGGGAGGGCCAGCAGAGACCCAGTACTTC. Translated: CAISTLAGGPAETQYF.

J is TRBJ1-4 and V is TRBV4-1; 10 nucleotides match TRBD1. The germline V gene encodes CDR1 MGHRA and CDR2 YSYEKL. This CDR3 comprises 16 residues. Trimming cost V 4 bases and J 8 bases; bases outside gene matches: 10. CDR3 in amino acids: CASSRADRGQVEKLFF. In DNA form, the CDR3 reads TGCGCCAGCAGCCGAGCCGACAGGGGGCAAGTCGAAAAACTGTTTTTT.